Here is one TCR beta chain with its context. The specificity of this receptor is unknown. Base quality data are lacking; no much larger clone is found one base away. Sample time point, as interpreted from the label and publication: persistent/refractory GD, antithyroid drugs over 5 years with positive TRAb. RNA was extracted from PBMCs in TRIzol for both TCR sequencing and RNA sequencing. The diagnosis of Graves' disease followed American Thyroid Association guidelines. Recruitment of patients was carried out at an endocrinology department in Xi'an, China. Each patient gave 7 to 9.5 milliliters of peripheral blood, collected in an EDTA anticoagulant tube. Ficoll Paque Plus density gradient separation was used to isolate PBMCs, and no additional T cell sorting was done. An Agilent 2100 Bioanalyzer and agarose gel were used to assess RNA quality, and a NanoDrop 2000 was used to measure RNA concentration.

The data belong to a study of regulatory T cells in long-lasting Graves disease (dated by TCRdb to the early 2020s). As for the study more broadly: Persistent Graves' disease meant more than 5 years of antithyroid drug treatment with TSH receptor autoantibodies that stayed positive. Patients with persistent Graves' disease were compared with patients with newly diagnosed Graves' disease using TCR sequencing and RNA sequencing of peripheral blood. The study took place in China and was registered as a clinical trial. A total of around 35 samples underwent TCR sequencing: around 13 from persistent and approximately 20 from newly diagnosed Graves' disease patients. In the clinical cohort, patients with persistent Graves' disease had used antithyroid drugs for an average of around 9.9 years. Broad study findings and their caveats: More public clonotypes were shared among persistent patients (under 3,000) than among newly diagnosed patients (under 1,000). Compared with newly diagnosed patients, patients with persistent Graves' disease had lower TCR Shannon entropy and fewer highly expanded clones, which suggests clonal expansion. Only the TCR beta chain was sequenced and analyzed. As a limitation, the authors acknowledged that the small sample size may reduce accuracy. Peripheral blood alone was examined, since thyroid tissue, which constituted the primary lesion, could not be accessed. Persistent disease showed preferential use of TRBV28, TRBJ1-2 and TRBJ2-5, whereas newly diagnosed disease favored TRBV20-1 and TRBJ2-1.

The CDR1 and CDR2 encoded by the germline V gene are SGHVT and SQSDAQ. The CDR3 sequence holds 21 residues, the cysteine and phenylalanine included. Of the read, only the CDR3 DNA is kept; its 63 bases are in frame from base 1. Here V drops 1 base and J drops 1 base, and the junction holds 18 bases not matched to any gene. The library came from multiplex PCR. The data were produced on an Illumina HiSeq 4000. CDR3 regions were amplified by Arm-PCR with iRepertoire HTBI primers to construct TCR beta libraries. Before sequencing, the PCR products went through gel purification. In the paper's pipeline: Gene usage analysis of CDR3 amino acid clonotypes relied on the roughly 58 TRBV and about 13 TRBJ segments identified across samples. COPE and FqMerger were used to merge the filtered high-quality paired reads into contigs. BLAST was used to align contigs to IMGT TRBV, TRBD and TRBJ reference genes, with CDR3 defined following IMGT. Clonotypes above 0.1% frequency were classified as highly expanded clones. Shannon entropy was used to measure repertoire diversity, and the Gini coefficient was used to measure V-J evenness. Clonotypes shared by more than one individual were considered public. The raw public data were reprocessed by TCRdb itself: fastp quality trimming at Q25, MiXCR clonotype calling, in-frame beta chains only. Each CDR3 protein appears once, grouped with its most common genes and DNA. For this entry, the V and J calls and clone size follow TCRdb and not the study's own pipeline. The sample profile shows over 650,000 distinct CDR3 sequences; 30% of them were found once. The ten largest make up about two fifths of the sample.

This receptor was identified in a female donor with Graves disease. The V and J genes are TRBV7-4 and TRBJ2-1, with TRBD2 matching 8 junction bases. The sample consisted of peripheral blood mononuclear cells (PBMCs), taken when the disease was refractory, from a patient treated with antithyroid drugs. The CDR3 here reads CASSLGEYFMASGPSYNEQFF. The bases read TGTGCCAGCAGCTTAGGAGAGTATTTTATGGCTAGCGGGCCTTCCTACAATGAGCAGTTCTTC.